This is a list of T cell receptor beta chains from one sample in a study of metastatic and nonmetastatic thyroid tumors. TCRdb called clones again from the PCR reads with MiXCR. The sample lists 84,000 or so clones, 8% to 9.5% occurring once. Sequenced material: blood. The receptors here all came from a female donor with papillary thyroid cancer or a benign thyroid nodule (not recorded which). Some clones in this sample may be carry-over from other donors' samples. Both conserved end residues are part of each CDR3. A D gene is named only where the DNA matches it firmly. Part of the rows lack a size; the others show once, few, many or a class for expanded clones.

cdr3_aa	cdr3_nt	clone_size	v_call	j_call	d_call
CASSPGPNTEAFF	TGTGCCAGCAGCCCGGGACCGAACACTGAAGCTTTCTTT	many	TRBV7-7	TRBJ1-1	.
CSATVYGYTF	TGCAGTGCTACGGTCTATGGCTACACCTTC	few	TRBV20-1	TRBJ1-2	.
CASSLASSGAQETQYF	TGTGCCAGCAGCTTAGCATCTAGCGGGGCCCAAGAGACCCAGTACTTC	.	TRBV7-6	TRBJ2-5	TRBD2
CASRGALTDTQYF	TGTGCCAGCCGGGGGGCCCTCACAGATACGCAGTATTTT	many	TRBV27	TRBJ2-3	.
CASSTDGPYQPQHF	TGTGCCAGTAGTACCGACGGGCCCTATCAGCCCCAGCATTTT	many	TRBV19	TRBJ1-5	.
CAWSAGTSTSGNTIYF	TGTGCCTGGAGTGCGGGGACGTCCACCTCTGGAAACACCATATATTTT	many	TRBV30	TRBJ1-3	.
CSASRGVGGNQPQHF	TGCAGTGCTAGTCGGGGGGTAGGGGGCAATCAGCCCCAGCATTTT	.	TRBV20-1	TRBJ1-5	.
CASGRQGGTDTQYF	TGTGCCAGCGGTCGACAAGGGGGCACAGATACGCAGTATTTT	many	TRBV9	TRBJ2-3	.
CSARPGADTQYF	TGCAGTGCTAGGCCGGGCGCAGATACGCAGTATTTT	many	TRBV20-1	TRBJ2-3	.
CSAFSSGRNTGELFF	TGCAGTGCTTTCTCCAGTGGGCGTAACACCGGGGAGCTGTTTTTT	.	TRBV20-1	TRBJ2-2	.
CATSDPGTGGYEQYF	TGTGCCACCAGTGACCCCGGGACAGGGGGGTACGAGCAGTACTTC	.	TRBV24-1	TRBJ2-7	TRBD1
CASSLLAGGTLTDTQYF	TGCGCCAGCAGCTTGCTAGCGGGGGGCACTCTCACAGATACGCAGTATTTT	many	TRBV5-1	TRBJ2-3	TRBD2
CATSEGTGSTDTQYF	TGTGCCACCAGTGAAGGGACAGGGAGCACAGATACGCAGTATTTT	.	TRBV24-1	TRBJ2-3	TRBD1
CASHRAGGNGYTF	TGTGCCAGCCACAGGGCAGGGGGGAATGGCTACACCTTC	many	TRBV7-2	TRBJ1-2	TRBD1
CATENGSSNTGELFF	TGCGCCACTGAAAACGGGTCCTCGAACACCGGGGAGCTGTTTTTT	many	TRBV4-1	TRBJ2-2	.
CASSQDKGQGSNSPLHF	TGTGCCAGCAGCCAAGATAAAGGACAGGGATCGAATTCACCCCTCCACTTT	many	TRBV4-2	TRBJ1-6	TRBD1